This TCR beta chain was found in a study of cytomegalovirus exposure and HLA in healthy donors. Study-wide context: Ancestry clustering placed around 80% of 350 to 500 genotyped donors in the Caucasian-associated cluster. Whole-study results and caveats: According to a later analysis, donors in an Asian-associated ancestry cluster reportedly had fewer N-insertions than the approximately 670-donor mean. Sequencing likely produced, as an artifact, a cluster of highly shared sequence variants. Earlier results showed most TCR beta V segments being productive about 87% or about 30% of the time.

PCR involved 60 Vbeta and 13 Jbeta primers. Method: immunoSEQ multiplex PCR; TCRdb's copy keeps in-frame clones and lacks some. The repertoire consists of about 130,000 clones, with roughly four fifths occurring once and the leading ten covering about 3%. In germline, CDR1 is SGHTA, CDR2 FQGNSA. V was trimmed by 7 bases and J by 5 bases, leaving 11 bases between them. The CDR3 is 13 amino acids. Concerning this clone: Antigen unknown.

The sample consisted of PBMCs. This chain connects TRBV7-2 to TRBJ1-4; maybe TRBD1 (5 bases). This sequence was found in a man under 40 in good health and CMV-seronegative. CDR3 sequence (DNA): TGTGCCAGCACCCGACAGCTAAATGAAAAACTGTTTTTT. The encoded protein is CASTRQLNEKLFF. Complete variable domain (other parts from reference TRBV7-2 and TRBJ1-4): GAGVSQSPSNKVTEKGKDVELRCDPISGHTALYWYRQSLGQGLEFLIYFQGNSAPDKSGLPSDRFSAERTGGSVSTLTIQRTQQEDSAVYLCASTRQLNEKLFFGSGTQLSVL.